This T cell receptor (beta chain) was identified in a study of siplizumab effects on memory and regulatory T cells. On this clone itself: Its antigen is unknown.

The CDR3 extends over 13 amino acids. Germline V CDR1 and CDR2: SGHTA, FQGTGA. Trimming cost V 4 bases and J 9 bases; bases outside gene matches: 4. Assay: immunoSEQ multiplex PCR; the TCRdb copy retains only in-frame clones and omits some. In the table there are roughly 64,000 clones, around 96% of which are singletons. Findings and limits, study-wide: Alloreactive CD4+ clones that could be mapped were on average about 64% Treg-derived with siplizumab, against roughly 25% in controls. Naive or memory phenotype was unassignable for roughly 75-97% of proliferating CD4+ or CD8+ clones. Suppressive capability of dividing Tregs from siplizumab cultures went unverified.

The clonotype originates from a human donor in good health. The J gene is TRBJ2-1, the V gene TRBV7-3; 9 bases map to TRBD1. Sequences were obtained from naive CD8+ T cells sorted from blood. Here the CDR3 DNA reads TGTGCCAGCAGCTCGGGACAGGGTCCTGAGCAGTTCTTC. It codes for CASSSGQGPEQFF.